This T cell receptor (beta chain) was captured in a study of blood T cells in healthy people across ages. This clonotype was seen only a few times. The germline gives CDR1 MNHEY, CDR2 SMNVEV (reference sequence). The CDR3 is 18 amino acids. The V segment lost 0 bases and the J segment 5 bases; nucleotides outside the gene matches: 15. With a J-beta primer mix and a sample-barcoded 5' primer, a second PCR ran about 7 to 12 cycles. Through a template-switch adaptor with 12 random nucleotides, each cDNA molecule received a tag. TCRdb analysed the 5' RACE reads with MiXCR anew, one entry per CDR3 protein. The sample lists 1.5 million to 2 million distinct CDR3 sequences, about 35% occurring once. Total RNA, at least 6 micrograms per sample, came from PBMCs.

Sequenced sample: blood. The chain uses TRBV27 and TRBJ2-7; 8 bases align to TRBD2. This clonotype originated in a woman in her twenties or thirties in good health. CDR3 sequence (DNA): TGTGCCAGCAGTTTATCCCCCCCGGGACGGGAGGGCCCCAACGAGCAGTACTTC. Amino acid sequence: CASSLSPPGREGPNEQYF.